This T cell receptor (beta chain) was retrieved from a study of T cell responses to AZD1222 COVID-19 vaccine. The germline CDR1 and CDR2 sequences are SGHTA and FQGNSA. The CDR3 extends over 15 amino acids. Trimming cost V 5 bases and J 4 bases; bases outside gene matches: 10. On this clone itself: The antigen is unknown.

Study-level findings and limits: The span of vaccine-associated CD4 TCRs extended across spike, with dominance at 160-218 and 743-854.

Here immunoSEQ multiplex PCR was the method, and the copy in TCRdb shows in-frame clones only, minus some. The sample holds more than 85,000 clones, around 90% seen once. The TCR sequence derives from an adult in good health. V and J are TRBV7-2 and TRBJ1-1; 7 nucleotides align to TRBD1. The sequences come from peripheral blood, collected on day 0 of MenACWY control vaccination. For the CDR3, the DNA is TGTGCCAGCAGCAAAGAAACAGGGGAGGCCACTGAAGCTTTCTTT. The encoded protein is CASSKETGEATEAFF.